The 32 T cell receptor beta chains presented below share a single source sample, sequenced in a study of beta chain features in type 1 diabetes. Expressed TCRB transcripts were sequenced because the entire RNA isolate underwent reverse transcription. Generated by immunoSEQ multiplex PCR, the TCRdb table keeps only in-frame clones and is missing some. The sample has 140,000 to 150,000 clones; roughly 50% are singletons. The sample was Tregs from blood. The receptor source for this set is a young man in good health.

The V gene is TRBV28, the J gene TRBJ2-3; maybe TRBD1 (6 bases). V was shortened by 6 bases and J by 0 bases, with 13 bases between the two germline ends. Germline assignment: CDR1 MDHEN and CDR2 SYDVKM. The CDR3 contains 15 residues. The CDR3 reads CASSPRGRSTDTQYF. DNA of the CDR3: TGTGCCAGCAGCCCCAGGGGCCGGAGCACAGATACGCAGTATTTT.

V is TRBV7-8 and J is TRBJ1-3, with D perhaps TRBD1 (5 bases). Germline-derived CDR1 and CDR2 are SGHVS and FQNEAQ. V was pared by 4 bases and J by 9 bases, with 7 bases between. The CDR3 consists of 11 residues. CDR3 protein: CASSSQGTIYF. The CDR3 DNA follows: TGTGCCAGCAGCTCGCAGGGCACCATATATTTT. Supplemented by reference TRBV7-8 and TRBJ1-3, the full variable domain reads GAGVSQSPRYKVAKRGQDVALRCDPISGHVSLFWYQQALGQGPEFLTYFQNEAQLDKSGLPSDRFFAERPEGSVSTLKIQRTQQEDSAVYLCASSSQGTIYFGEGSWLTVV.

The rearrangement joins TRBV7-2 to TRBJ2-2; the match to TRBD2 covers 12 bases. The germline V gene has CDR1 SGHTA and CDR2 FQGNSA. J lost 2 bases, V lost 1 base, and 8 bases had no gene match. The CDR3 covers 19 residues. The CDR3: CASSLGLAGGQFNTGELFF. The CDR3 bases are TGTGCCAGCAGCTTAGGGCTAGCGGGGGGGCAGTTCAACACCGGGGAGCTGTTTTTT.

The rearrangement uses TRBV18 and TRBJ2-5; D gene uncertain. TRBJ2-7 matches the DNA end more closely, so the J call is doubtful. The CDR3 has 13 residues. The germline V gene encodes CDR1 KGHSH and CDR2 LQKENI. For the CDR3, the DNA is TGTGCCAGCTCACCACCGACACTGTTCGAGCAGTACTTC. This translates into CASSPPTLFEQYF.

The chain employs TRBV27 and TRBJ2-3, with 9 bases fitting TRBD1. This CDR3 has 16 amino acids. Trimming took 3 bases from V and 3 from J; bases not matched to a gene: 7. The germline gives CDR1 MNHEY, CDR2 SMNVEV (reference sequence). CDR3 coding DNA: TGTGCCAGCAGTTTCGACAGGGGGTTTTCGACAGATACGCAGTATTTT. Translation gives CASSFDRGFSTDTQYF.

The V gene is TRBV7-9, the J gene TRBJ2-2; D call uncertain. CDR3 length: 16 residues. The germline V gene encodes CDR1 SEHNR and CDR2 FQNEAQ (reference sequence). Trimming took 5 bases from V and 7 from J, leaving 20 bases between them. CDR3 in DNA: TGTGCCAGCAGCGCCCAAAAACCCTCTAGAATCGGGGAGCTGTTTTTT. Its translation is CASSAQKPSRIGELFF.

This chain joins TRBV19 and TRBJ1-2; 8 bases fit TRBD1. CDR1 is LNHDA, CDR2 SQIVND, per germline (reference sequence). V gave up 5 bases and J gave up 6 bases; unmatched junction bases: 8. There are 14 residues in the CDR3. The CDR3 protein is CASSSGQGGHGYTF. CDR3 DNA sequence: TGTGCCAGTAGTTCAGGACAGGGAGGACATGGCTACACCTTC. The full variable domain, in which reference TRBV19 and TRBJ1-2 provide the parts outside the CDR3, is DGGITQSPKYLFRKEGQNVTLSCEQNLNHDAMYWYRQDPGQGLRLIYYSQIVNDFQKGDIAEGYSVSREKKESFPLTVTSAQKNPTAFYLCASSSGQGGHGYTFGSGTRLTVV.

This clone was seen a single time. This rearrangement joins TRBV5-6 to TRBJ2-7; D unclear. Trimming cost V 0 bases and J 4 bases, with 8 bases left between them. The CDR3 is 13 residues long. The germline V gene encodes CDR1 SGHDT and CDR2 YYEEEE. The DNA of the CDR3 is TGTGCCAGCAGCTTGGTTGGAGTATACGAGCAGTACTTC. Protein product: CASSLVGVYEQYF.

The CDR3 spells CASRDRVGYTF. The CDR3 DNA sequence: TGTGCCAGCAGGGACAGGGTCGGCTACACCTTC. The V and J genes are TRBV11-1 and TRBJ1-2, with TRBD1 identical over 8 bases. The CDR3 loop spans 11 amino acids. Germline trimming cut 6 bases from V and 8 bases from J; bases unmatched to any gene: 2. Germline V gives CDR1 SGHAT, CDR2 FQDESV (reference sequence).

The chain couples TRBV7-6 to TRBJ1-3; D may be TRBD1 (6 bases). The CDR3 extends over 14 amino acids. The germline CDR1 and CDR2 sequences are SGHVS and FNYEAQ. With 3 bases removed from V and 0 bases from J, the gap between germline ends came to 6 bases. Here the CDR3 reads CASSLTGSGNTIYF. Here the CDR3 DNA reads TGTGCCAGCAGCTTGACAGGCTCTGGAAACACCATATATTTT.

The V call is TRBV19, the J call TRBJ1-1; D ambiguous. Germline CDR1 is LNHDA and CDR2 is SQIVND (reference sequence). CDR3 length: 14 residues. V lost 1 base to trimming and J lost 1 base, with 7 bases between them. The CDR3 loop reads CASSIGHPNTEAFF. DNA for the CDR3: TGTGCCAGTAGTATAGGACACCCGAACACTGAAGCTTTCTTT.

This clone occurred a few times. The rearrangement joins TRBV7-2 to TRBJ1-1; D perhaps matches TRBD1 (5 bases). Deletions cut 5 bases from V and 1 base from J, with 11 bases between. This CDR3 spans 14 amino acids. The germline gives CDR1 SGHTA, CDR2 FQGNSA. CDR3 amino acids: CASSQGHQNTEAFF. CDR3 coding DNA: TGTGCCAGCAGCCAAGGACACCAGAACACTGAAGCTTTCTTT. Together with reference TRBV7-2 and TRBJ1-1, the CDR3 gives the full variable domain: GAGVSQSPSNKVTEKGKDVELRCDPISGHTALYWYRQSLGQGLEFLIYFQGNSAPDKSGLPSDRFSAERTGGSVSTLTIQRTQQEDSAVYLCASSQGHQNTEAFFGQGTRLTVV.

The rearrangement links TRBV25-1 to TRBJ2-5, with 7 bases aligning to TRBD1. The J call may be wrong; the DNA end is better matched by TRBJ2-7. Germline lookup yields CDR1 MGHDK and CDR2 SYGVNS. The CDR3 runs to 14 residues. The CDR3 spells CASGPLNRGYEQYF. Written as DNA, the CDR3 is TGTGCCAGCGGCCCACTGAACAGGGGCTACGAGCAGTACTTC.

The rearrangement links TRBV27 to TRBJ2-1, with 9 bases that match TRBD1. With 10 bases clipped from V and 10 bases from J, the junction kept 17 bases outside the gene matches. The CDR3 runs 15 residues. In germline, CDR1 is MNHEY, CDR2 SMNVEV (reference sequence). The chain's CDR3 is CATTADRGYSTEQFF. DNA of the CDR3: TGTGCCACGACAGCCGACAGGGGGTACTCTACGGAGCAGTTCTTC.

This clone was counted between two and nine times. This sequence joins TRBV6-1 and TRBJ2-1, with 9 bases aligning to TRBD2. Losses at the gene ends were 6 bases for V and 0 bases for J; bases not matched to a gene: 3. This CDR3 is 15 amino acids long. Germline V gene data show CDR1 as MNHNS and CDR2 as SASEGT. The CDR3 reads CASRTSGNSYNEQFF. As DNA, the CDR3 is TGTGCCAGCAGGACTAGCGGCAACTCCTACAATGAGCAGTTCTTC.

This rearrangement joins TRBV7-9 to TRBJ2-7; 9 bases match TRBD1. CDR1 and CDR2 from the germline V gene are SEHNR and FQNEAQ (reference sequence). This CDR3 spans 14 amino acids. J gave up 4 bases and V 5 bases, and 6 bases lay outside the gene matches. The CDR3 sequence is CASSRTGERYEQYF. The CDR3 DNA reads TGTGCCAGCAGCCGGACAGGGGAACGGTACGAGCAGTACTTC.

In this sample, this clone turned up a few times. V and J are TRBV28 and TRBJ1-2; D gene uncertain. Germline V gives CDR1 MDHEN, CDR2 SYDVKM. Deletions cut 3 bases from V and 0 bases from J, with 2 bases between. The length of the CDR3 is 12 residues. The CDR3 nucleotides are TGTGCCAGCAGTTTCTCTAACTATGGCTACACCTTC. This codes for CASSFSNYGYTF.

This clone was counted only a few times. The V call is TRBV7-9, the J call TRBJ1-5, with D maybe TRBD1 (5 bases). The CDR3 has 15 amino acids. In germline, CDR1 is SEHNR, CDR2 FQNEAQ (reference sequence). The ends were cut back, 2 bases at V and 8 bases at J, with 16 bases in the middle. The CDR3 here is CASSLTAGSGEPQHF. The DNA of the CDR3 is TGTGCCAGCAGCTTAACTGCAGGGTCCGGAGAGCCCCAGCATTTT. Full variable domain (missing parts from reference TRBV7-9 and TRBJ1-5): DTGVSQNPRHKITKRGQNVTFRCDPISEHNRLYWYRQTLGQGPEFLTYFQNEAQLEKSRLLSDRFSAERPKGSFSTLEIQRTEQGDSAMYLCASSLTAGSGEPQHFGDGTRLSIL.

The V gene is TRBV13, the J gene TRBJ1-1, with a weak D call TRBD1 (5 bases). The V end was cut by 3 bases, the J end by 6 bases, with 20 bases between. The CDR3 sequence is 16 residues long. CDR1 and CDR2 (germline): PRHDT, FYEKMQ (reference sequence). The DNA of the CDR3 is TGTGCCAGCAGCTTCTCATCTCAGGGCAGGATTGCTGAAGCTTTCTTT. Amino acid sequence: CASSFSSQGRIAEAFF.

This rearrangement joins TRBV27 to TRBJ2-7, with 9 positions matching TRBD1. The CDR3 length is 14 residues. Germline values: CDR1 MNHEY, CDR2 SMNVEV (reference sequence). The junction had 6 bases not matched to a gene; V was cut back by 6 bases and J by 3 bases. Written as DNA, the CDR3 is TGTGCCAGCAGACCCCGGGGACAGGGCTACGAGCAGTACTTC. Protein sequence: CASRPRGQGYEQYF.

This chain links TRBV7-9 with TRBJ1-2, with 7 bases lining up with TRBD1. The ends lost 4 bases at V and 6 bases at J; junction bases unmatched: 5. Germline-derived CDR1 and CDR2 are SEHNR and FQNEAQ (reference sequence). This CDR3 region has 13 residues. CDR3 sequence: CASSSRQGDGYTF. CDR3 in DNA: TGTGCCAGCAGCTCAAGACAGGGCGATGGCTACACCTTC.

The CDR3 sequence is CASRTGTSTGELFF. The CDR3 nucleotides are TGTGCCAGCAGAACCGGGACTTCCACCGGGGAGCTGTTTTTT. This rearrangement joins TRBV9 to TRBJ2-2; D is perhaps TRBD2 (6 bases). Germline V CDR1 and CDR2: SGDLS, YYNGEE. The CDR3 extends over 14 amino acids. V was shortened by 5 bases and J by 4 bases, with 12 bases between the two germline ends. Looking up the rest from reference TRBV9 and TRBJ2-2 gives the full variable domain: DSGVTQTPKHLITATGQRVTLRCSPRSGDLSVYWYQQSLDQGLQFLIQYYNGEERAKGNILERFSAQQFPDLHSELNLSSLELGDSALYFCASRTGTSTGELFFGEGSRLTVL.

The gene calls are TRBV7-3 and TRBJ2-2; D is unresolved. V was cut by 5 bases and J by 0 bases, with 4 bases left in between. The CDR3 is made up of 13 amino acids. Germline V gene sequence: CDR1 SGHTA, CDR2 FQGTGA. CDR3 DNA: TGTGCCAGCAGCCAAACGAACACCGGGGAGCTGTTTTTT. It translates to CASSQTNTGELFF.

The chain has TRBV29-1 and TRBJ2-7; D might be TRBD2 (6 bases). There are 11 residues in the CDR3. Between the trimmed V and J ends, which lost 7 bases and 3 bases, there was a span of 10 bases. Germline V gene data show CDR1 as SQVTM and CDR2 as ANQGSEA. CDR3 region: CSGGDYYEQYF. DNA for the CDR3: TGCAGCGGGGGGGATTACTACGAGCAGTACTTC.

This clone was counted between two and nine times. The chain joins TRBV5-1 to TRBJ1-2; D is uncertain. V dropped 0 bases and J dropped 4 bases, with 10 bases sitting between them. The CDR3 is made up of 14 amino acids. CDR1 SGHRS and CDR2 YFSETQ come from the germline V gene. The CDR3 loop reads CASSLDLRSYGYTF. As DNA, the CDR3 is TGCGCCAGCAGCTTGGACCTCAGGTCCTATGGCTACACCTTC.

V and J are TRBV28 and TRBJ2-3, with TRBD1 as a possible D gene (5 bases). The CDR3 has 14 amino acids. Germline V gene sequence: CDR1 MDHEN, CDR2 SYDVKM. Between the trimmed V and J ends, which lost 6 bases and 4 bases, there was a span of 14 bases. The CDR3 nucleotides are TGTGCCAGCAGCGTCAAAGGGGTGGCAGATACGCAGTATTTT. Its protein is CASSVKGVADTQYF.

CDR3 amino acids: CASSRGQKNEKLFF. CDR3 sequence (DNA): TGTGCCAGCAGCCGGGGACAGAAGAATGAAAAACTGTTTTTT. The rearrangement uses TRBV5-8 and TRBJ1-4; 7 bases align to TRBD1. Germline V gene lookup returns CDR1 SGHTS and CDR2 YDEGEE. The CDR3 totals 14 residues. V shed 4 bases, J shed 5 bases, and the junction held 5 bases outside the gene matches.

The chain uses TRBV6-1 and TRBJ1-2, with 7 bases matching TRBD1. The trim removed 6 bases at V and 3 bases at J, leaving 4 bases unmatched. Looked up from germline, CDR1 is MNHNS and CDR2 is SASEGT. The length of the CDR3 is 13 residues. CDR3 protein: CASRHDRDYGYTF. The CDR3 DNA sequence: TGTGCCAGCAGACACGACAGGGACTATGGCTACACCTTC.

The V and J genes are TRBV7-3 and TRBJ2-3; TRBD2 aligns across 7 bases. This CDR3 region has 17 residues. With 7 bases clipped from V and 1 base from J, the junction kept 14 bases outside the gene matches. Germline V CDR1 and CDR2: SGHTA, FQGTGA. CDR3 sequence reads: CASTEPVAGKGTDTQYF. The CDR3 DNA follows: TGTGCCAGCACCGAACCGGTAGCGGGTAAAGGCACAGATACGCAGTATTTT.

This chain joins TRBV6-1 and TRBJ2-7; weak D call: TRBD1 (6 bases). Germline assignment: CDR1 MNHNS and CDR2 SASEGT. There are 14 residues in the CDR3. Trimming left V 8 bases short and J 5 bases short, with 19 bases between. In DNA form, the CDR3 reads TGTGCCAGCGGTAGACTCCAGGGGTCCCACGAGCAGTACTTC. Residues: CASGRLQGSHEQYF.

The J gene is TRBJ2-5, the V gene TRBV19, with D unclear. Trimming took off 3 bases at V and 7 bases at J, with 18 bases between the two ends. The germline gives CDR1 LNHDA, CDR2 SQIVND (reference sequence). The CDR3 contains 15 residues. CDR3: CASSIARSPPGTQYF. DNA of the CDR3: TGTGCCAGTAGTATTGCCAGATCGCCCCCGGGGACCCAGTACTTC.

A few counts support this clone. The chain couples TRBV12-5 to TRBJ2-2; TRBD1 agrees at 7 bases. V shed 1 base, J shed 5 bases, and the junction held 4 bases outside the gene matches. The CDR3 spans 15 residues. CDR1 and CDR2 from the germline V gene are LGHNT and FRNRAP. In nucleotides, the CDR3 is TGTGCTAGTGGTTTGGGACAGGGTTTGACCGGGGAGCTGTTTTTT. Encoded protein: CASGLGQGLTGELFF.